This record covers a single T cell receptor (beta chain). Measured with immunoSEQ multiplex PCR; TCRdb has only the in-frame clones, and not every one. Seen here are 150,000 or so clones, around nine tenths observed once, and the top ten hold around 2.5%. These data belong to a study of control samples from healthy donors and cancer patients. The germline V gene encodes CDR1 MGHDK and CDR2 SYGVNS. The ends lost 8 bases at V and 5 bases at J; junction bases unmatched: 11. The CDR3 has 15 amino acids. The sequence came from a man in his forties in good health. The sequencing input was blood. The rearrangement joins TRBV25-1 to TRBJ2-5, with 10 positions matching TRBD2. The CDR3 coding sequence is TGTGCCAGCGGAAGTAGCGGGGGGAGGATGGAGACCCAGTACTTC. This encodes CASGSSGGRMETQYF. The complete variable domain, with remaining parts taken from reference TRBV25-1 and TRBJ2-5, reads EADIYQTPRYLVIGTGKKITLECSQTMGHDKMYWYQQDPGMELHLIHYSYGVNSTEKGDLSSESTVSRIRTEHFPLTLESARPSHTSQYLCASGSSGGRMETQYFGPGTRLLVL.